The 5 T cell receptor beta chains below come from one sample, sequenced in a study of T cell responses to AZD1222 COVID-19 vaccine. Sequencing used immunoSEQ multiplex PCR; TCRdb keeps in-frame clones, though not all of them. This table holds about 100,000 clones, approximately 84% found once. The source material was peripheral blood, sampled on day 0 of AZD1222 vaccination. These receptors all stem from an adult in good health.

CDR3 region: CASELRGDNTGELFF. The CDR3 nucleotides are TGCGCCAGCGAGTTGCGGGGGGATAACACCGGGGAGCTGTTTTTT. The chain couples TRBV5-1 to TRBJ2-2, with TRBD2 identical over 8 bases. J gave up 2 bases and V 7 bases, and 7 bases lay outside the gene matches. The CDR3 totals 15 residues. Germline CDR1 is SGHRS and CDR2 is YFSETQ.

This CDR3 is CASSRLAAGELFF. The DNA for the CDR3 is TGTGCCAGCAGTCGACTAGCAGCCGGGGAGCTGTTTTTT. The chain couples TRBV2 to TRBJ2-2; 7 bases are shared with TRBD2. The V segment lost 5 bases and the J segment 6 bases; nucleotides outside the gene matches: 3. The CDR3 consists of 13 residues. From germline, CDR1 is SNHLY and CDR2 FYNNEI.

The chain joins TRBV2 to TRBJ2-1; TRBD1 aligns across 8 bases. The CDR3 loop spans 12 amino acids. Losses at the gene ends were 3 bases for V and 12 bases for J; bases not matched to a gene: 4. Germline V gene sequence: CDR1 SNHLY, CDR2 FYNNEI. The CDR3 protein is CASSDPGQGQFF. The CDR3 DNA follows: TGTGCCAGCAGTGATCCCGGACAGGGGCAGTTCTTC.

The CDR3 loop is CASSAGNYGYTF. Here the CDR3 DNA reads TGTGCCAGCAGCGCAGGGAACTATGGCTACACCTTC. The rearrangement joins TRBV3-1 (or the pseudogene TRBV3-2) to TRBJ1-2; D possibly corresponds to TRBD1 (5 bases). Trimming took off 5 bases at V and 2 bases at J, with 6 bases between the two ends. CDR1 is LGHDT, CDR2 YNNKEL, per germline (reference sequence). The CDR3 runs to 12 residues.

This chain joins TRBV7-6 and TRBJ1-5; 9 bases are a match to TRBD1. The CDR3 contains 15 residues. Looked up from germline, CDR1 is SGHVS and CDR2 is FNYEAQ. Trimming took 5 bases from V and 4 from J; bases not matched to a gene: 6. The CDR3 coding sequence is TGTGCCAGCAGCGCCCAGACAGGGGGAAATCAGCCCCAGCATTTT. Translating it yields CASSAQTGGNQPQHF.